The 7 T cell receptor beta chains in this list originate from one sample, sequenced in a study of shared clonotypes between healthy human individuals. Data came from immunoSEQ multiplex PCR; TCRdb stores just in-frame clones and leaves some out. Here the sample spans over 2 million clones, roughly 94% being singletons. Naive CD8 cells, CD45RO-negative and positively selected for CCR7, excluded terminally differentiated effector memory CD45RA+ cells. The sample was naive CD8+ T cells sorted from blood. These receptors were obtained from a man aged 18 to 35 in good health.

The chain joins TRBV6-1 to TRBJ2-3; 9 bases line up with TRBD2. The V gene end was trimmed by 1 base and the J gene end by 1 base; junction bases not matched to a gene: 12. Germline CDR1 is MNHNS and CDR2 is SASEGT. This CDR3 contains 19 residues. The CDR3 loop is CASSEVGGRESPRTDTQYF. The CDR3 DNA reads TGTGCCAGCAGTGAAGTTGGCGGGAGGGAATCGCCCCGCACAGATACGCAGTATTTT.

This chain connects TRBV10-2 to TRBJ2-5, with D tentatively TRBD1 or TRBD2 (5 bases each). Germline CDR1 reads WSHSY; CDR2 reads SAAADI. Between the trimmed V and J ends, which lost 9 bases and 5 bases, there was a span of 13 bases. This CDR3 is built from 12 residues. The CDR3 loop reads CASGEGRETQYF. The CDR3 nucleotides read TGCGCCAGTGGCGAGGGGCGGGAGACCCAGTACTTC.

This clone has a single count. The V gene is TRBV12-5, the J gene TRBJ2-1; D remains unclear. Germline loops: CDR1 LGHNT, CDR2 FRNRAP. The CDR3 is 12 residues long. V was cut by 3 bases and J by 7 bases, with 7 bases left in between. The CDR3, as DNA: TGTGCTAGTGGTTTTATAGGTAATGAGCAGTTCTTC. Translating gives CASGFIGNEQFF. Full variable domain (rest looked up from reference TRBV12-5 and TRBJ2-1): DARVTQTPRHKVTEMGQEVTMRCQPILGHNTVFWYRQTMMQGLELLAYFRNRAPLDDSGMPKDRFSAEMPDATLATLKIQPSEPRDSAVYFCASGFIGNEQFFGPGTRLTVL.

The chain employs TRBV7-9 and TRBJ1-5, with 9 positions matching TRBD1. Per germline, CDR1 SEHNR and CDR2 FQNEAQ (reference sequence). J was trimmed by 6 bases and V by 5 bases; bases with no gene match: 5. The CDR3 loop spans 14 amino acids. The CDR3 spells CASSQGQGVQPQHF. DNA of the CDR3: TGTGCCAGCAGCCAGGGACAGGGAGTTCAGCCCCAGCATTTT.

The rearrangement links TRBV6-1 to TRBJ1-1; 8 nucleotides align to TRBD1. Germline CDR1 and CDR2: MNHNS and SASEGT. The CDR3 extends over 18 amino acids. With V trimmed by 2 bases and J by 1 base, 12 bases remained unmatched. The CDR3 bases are TGTGCCAGCAGTGAACTCCCAGGGGGCATTTTCGGGAACACTGAAGCTTTCTTT. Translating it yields CASSELPGGIFGNTEAFF.

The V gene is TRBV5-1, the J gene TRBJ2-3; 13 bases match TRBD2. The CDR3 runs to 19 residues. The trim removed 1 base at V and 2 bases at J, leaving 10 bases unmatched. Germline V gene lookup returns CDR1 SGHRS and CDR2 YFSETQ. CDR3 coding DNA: TGCGCCAGCAGCTTGCAACTAGCGGGGGGGCTGAGTCCCACAGATACGCAGTATTTT. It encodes CASSLQLAGGLSPTDTQYF.

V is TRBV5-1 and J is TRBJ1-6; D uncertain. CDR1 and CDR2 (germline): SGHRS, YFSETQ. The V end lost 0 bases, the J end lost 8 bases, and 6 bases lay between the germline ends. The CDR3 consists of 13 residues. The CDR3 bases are TGCGCCAGCAGCTTGGCCGATTATTCACCCCTCCACTTT. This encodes CASSLADYSPLHF.